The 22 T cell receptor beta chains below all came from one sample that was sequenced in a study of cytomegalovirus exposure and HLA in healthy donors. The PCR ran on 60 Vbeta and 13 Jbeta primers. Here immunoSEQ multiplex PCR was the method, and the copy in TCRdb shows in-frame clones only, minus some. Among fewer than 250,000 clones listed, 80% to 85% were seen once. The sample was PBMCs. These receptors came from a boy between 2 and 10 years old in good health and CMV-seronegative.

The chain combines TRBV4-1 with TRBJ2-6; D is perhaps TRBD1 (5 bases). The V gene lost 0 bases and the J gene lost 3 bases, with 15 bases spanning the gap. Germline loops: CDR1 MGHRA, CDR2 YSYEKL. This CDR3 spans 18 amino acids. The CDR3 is CASSQDEWGADGANVLTF. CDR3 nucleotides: TGCGCCAGCAGCCAAGATGAATGGGGCGCAGATGGGGCCAACGTCCTGACTTTC.

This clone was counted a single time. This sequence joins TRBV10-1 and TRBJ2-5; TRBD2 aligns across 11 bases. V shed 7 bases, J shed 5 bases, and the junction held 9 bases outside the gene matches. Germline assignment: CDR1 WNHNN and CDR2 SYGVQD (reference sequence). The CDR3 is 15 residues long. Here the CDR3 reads CASTTSGRIDETQYF. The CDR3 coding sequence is TGCGCCAGCACCACTAGCGGGAGAATTGATGAGACCCAGTACTTC.

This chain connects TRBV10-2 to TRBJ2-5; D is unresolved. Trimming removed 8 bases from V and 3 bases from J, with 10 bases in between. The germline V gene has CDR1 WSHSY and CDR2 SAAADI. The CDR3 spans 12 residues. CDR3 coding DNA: TGCGCCAGCGGTCAGCGTAAAGAGACCCAGTACTTC. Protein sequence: CASGQRKETQYF.

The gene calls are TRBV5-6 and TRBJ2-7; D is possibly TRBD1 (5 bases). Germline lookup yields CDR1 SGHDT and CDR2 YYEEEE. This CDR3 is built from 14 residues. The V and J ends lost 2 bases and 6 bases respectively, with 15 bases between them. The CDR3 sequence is CASSLIYQGSEQYF. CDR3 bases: TGTGCCAGCAGCTTAATCTACCAGGGCAGCGAGCAGTACTTC.

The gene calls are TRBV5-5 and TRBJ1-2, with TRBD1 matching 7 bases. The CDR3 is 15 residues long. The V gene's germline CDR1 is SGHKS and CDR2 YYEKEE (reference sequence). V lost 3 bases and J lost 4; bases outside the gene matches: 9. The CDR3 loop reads CASSSWLDRVYGYTF. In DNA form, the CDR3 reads TGTGCCAGCAGCTCATGGCTTGACAGGGTCTATGGCTACACCTTC. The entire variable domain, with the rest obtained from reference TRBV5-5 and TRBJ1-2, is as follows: DAGVTQSPTHLIKTRGQQVTLRCSPISGHKSVSWYQQVLGQGPQFIFQYYEKEERGRGNFPDRFSARQFPNYSSELNVNALLLGDSALYLCASSSWLDRVYGYTFGSGTRLTVV.

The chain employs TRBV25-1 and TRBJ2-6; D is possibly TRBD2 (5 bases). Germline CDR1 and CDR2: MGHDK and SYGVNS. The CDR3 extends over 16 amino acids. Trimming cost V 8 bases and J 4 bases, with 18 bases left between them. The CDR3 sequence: CASRPREEAGANVLTF. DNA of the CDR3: TGTGCCAGCCGCCCCCGGGAAGAGGCAGGGGCCAACGTCCTGACTTTC.

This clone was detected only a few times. The CDR3: CASSLDGYEQYF. DNA of the CDR3: TGCGCCAGCAGCTTGGACGGCTACGAGCAGTACTTC. The rearrangement joins TRBV5-1 to TRBJ2-7; D is uncertain. Trimming pared 0 bases from V and 3 bases from J, leaving 4 bases between. The CDR3 is 12 residues long. Germline V CDR1 and CDR2: SGHRS, YFSETQ. The full variable domain, in which reference TRBV5-1 and TRBJ2-7 provide the parts outside the CDR3, is KAGVTQTPRYLIKTRGQQVTLSCSPISGHRSVSWYQQTPGQGLQFLFEYFSETQRNKGNFPGRFSGRQFSNSRSEMNVSTLELGDSALYLCASSLDGYEQYFGPGTRLTVT.

The CDR3, as DNA: TGTGCCAGCAGCTTAGCGGCAGGACAAGAGACCCAGTACTTC. It codes for CASSLAAGQETQYF. The chain is built from TRBV11-3 and TRBJ2-5; D gene unclear. Germline V gives CDR1 SGHNT, CDR2 YENEEA. Trimming took off 1 base at V and 2 bases at J, with 8 bases between the two ends. This CDR3 has 14 amino acids.

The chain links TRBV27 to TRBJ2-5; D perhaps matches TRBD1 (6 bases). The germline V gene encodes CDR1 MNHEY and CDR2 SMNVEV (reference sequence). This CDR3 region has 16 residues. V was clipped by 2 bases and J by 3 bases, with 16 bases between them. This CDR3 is CASSLMVSGVKETQYF. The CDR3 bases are TGTGCCAGCAGTTTAATGGTTTCAGGGGTCAAAGAGACCCAGTACTTC.

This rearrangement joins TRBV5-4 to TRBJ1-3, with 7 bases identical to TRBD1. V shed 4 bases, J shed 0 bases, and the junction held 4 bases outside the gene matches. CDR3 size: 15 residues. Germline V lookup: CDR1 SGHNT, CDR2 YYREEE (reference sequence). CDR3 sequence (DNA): TGTGCCAGCAGCCTGACAGGGAGCTCTGGAAACACCATATATTTT. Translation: CASSLTGSSGNTIYF.

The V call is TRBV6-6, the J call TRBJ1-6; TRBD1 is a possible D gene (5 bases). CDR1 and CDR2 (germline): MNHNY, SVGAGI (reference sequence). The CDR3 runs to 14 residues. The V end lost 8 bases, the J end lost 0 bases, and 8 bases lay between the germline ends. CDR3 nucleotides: TGTGCCAGCCACGGGGGCTCCTATAATTCACCCCTCCACTTT. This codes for CASHGGSYNSPLHF.

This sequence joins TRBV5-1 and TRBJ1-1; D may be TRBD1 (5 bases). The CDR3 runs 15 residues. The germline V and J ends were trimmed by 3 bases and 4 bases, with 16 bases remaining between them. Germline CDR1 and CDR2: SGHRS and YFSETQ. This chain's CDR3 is CASSSGLEVVTEAFF. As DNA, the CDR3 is TGCGCCAGCAGCTCAGGGCTCGAGGTGGTCACTGAAGCTTTCTTT.

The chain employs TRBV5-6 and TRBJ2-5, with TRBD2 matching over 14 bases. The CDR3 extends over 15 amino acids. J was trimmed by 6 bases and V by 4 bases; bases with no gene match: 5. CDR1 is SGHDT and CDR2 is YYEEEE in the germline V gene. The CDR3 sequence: CASSRTSGGPKTQYF. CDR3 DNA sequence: TGTGCCAGCAGCCGGACTAGCGGGGGGCCCAAGACCCAGTACTTC. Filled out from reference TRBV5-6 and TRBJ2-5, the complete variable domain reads DAGVTQSPTHLIKTRGQQVTLRCSPKSGHDTVSWYQQALGQGPQFIFQYYEEEERQRGNFPDRFSGHQFPNYSSELNVNALLLGDSALYLCASSRTSGGPKTQYFGPGTRLLVL.

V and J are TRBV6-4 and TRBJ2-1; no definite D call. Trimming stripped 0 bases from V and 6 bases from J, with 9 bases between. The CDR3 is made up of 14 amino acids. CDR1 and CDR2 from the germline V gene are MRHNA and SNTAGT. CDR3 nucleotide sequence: TGTGCCAGCAGTGACTCGACTTATGGCAATGAGCAGTTCTTC. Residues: CASSDSTYGNEQFF.

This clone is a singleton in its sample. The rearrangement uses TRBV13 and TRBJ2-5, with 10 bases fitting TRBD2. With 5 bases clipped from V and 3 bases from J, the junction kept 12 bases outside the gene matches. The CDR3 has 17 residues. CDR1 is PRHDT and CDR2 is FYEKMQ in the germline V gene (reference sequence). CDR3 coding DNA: TGTGCCAGCAGCCCCGGTAGTAGCGGGAGGTCTGAAGAGACCCAGTACTTC. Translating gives CASSPGSSGRSEETQYF.

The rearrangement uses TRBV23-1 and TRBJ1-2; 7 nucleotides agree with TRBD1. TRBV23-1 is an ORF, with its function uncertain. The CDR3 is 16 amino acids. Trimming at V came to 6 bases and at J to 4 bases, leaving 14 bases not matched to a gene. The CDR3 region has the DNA TGCGCCAGCAGCTACGGGGAAGGGACAGAGTTCTATGGCTACACCTTC. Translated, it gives CASSYGEGTEFYGYTF.

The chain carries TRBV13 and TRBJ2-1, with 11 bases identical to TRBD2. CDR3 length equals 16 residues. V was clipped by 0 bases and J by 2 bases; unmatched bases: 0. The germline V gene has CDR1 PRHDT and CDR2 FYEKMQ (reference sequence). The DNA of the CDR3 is TGTGCCAGCAGCTTAGGGACTAGCGGGACCTACAATGAGCAGTTCTTC. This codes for CASSLGTSGTYNEQFF.

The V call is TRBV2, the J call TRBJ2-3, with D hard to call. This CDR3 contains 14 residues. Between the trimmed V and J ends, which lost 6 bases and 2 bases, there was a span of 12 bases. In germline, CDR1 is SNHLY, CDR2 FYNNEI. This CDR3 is CASSNPGYTDTQYF. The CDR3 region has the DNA TGTGCCAGCAGCAATCCAGGCTACACAGATACGCAGTATTTT.

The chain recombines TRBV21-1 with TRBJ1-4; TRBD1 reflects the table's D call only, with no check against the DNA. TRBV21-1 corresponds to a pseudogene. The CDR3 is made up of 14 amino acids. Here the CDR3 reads CASSKQGPNEKLFF. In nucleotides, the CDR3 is TGTGCCAGCAGCAAACAGGGGCCTAATGAAAAACTGTTTTTT.

CDR3 sequence reads: CASIGTSESEQFF. The CDR3 DNA follows: TGTGCCAGCATTGGGACTAGCGAGTCGGAGCAGTTCTTC. The chain carries TRBV27 and TRBJ2-1; 10 nucleotides line up with TRBD2. Trimming at V came to 7 bases and at J to 10 bases, leaving 7 bases not matched to a gene. The CDR3 runs 13 residues. Germline V gene data show CDR1 as MNHEY and CDR2 as SMNVEV (reference sequence).

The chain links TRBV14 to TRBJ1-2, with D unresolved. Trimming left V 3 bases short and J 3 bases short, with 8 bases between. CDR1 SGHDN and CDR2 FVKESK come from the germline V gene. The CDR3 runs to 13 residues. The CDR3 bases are TGTGCCAGCAGCCATGGCCCCGACTATGGCTACACCTTC. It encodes CASSHGPDYGYTF.

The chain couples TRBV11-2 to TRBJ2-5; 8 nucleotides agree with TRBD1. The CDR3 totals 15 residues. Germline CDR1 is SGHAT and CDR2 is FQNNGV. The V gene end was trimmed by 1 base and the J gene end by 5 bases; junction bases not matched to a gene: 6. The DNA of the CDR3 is TGTGCCAGCAGCTTAGGACCAGGGGGCATGGAGACCCAGTACTTC. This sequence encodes CASSLGPGGMETQYF.